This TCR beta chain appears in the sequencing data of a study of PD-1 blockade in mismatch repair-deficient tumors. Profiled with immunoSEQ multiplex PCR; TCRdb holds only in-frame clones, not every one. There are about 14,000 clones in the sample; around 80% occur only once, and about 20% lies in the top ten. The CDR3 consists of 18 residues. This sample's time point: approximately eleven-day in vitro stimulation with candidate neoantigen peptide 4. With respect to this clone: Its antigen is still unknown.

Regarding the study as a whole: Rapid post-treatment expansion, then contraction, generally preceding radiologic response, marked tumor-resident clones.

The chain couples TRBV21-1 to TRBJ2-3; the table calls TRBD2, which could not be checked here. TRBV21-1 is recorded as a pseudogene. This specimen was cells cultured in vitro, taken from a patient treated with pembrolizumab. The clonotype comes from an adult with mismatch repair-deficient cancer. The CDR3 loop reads CASSKYGGLAASTDTQYF. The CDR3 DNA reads TGTGCCAGCAGCAAATATGGAGGACTAGCGGCGAGCACAGATACGCAGTATTTT.